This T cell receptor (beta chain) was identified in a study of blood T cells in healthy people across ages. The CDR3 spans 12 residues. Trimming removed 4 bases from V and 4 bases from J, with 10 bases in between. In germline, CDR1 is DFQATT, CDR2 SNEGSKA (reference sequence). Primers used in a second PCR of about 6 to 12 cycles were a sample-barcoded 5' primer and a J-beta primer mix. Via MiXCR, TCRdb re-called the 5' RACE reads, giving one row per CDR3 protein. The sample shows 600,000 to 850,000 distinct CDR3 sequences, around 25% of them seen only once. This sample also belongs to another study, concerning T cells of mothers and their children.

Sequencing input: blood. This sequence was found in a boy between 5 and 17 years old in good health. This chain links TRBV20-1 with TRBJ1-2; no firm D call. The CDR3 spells CSAIPSSYGYTF. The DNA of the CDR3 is TGCAGTGCTATTCCCAGCAGCTATGGCTACACCTTC.